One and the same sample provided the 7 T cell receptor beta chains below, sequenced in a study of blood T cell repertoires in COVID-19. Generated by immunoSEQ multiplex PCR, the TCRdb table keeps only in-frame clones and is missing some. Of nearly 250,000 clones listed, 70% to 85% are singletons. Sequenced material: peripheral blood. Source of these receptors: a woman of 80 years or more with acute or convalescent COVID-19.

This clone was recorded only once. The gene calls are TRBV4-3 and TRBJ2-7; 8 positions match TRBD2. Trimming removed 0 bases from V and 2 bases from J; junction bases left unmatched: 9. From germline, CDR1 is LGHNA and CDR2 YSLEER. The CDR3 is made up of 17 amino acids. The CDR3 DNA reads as TGCGCCAGCAGCCAAGATCGTAGTGGAGCGGGGGCCTACGAGCAGTACTTC. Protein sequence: CASSQDRSGAGAYEQYF.

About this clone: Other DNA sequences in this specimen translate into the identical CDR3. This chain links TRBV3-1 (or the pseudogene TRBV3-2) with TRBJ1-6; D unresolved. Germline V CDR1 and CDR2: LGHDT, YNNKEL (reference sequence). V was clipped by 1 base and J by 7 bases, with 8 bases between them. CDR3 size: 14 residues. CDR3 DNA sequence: TGTGCCAGCAGCCAAGTTGCGGGAAATTCACCCCTCCACTTT. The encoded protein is CASSQVAGNSPLHF.

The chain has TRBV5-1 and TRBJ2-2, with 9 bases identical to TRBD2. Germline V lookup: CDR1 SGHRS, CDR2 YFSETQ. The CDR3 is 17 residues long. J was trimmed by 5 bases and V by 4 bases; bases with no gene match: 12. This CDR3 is CASSTQPGLASTGELFF. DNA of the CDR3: TGCGCCAGCAGCACTCAACCGGGACTAGCTTCAACCGGGGAGCTGTTTTTT.

CDR3 sequence: CAISDRERTDTQYF. The CDR3 DNA reads TGTGCCATCAGTGACAGGGAACGCACAGATACGCAGTATTTT. The chain joins TRBV10-3 to TRBJ2-3, with D possibly matching TRBD1 (5 bases). The CDR3 consists of 14 residues. Trimming took 3 bases from V and 1 from J, leaving 8 bases between them. The germline V gene encodes CDR1 ENHRY and CDR2 SYGVKD.

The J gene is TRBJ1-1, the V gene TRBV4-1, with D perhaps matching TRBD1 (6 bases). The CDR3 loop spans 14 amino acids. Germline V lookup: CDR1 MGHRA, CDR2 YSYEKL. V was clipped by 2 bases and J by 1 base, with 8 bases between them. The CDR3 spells CASSQMTGNTEAFF. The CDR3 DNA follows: TGCGCCAGCAGCCAAATGACAGGGAACACTGAAGCTTTCTTT.

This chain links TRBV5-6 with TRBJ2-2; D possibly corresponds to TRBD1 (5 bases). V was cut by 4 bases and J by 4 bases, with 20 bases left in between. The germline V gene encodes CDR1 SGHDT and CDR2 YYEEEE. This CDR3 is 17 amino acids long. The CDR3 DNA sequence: TGTGCCAGCAGCCCTAACTCAGGGCGGCTGGGCACCGGGGAGCTGTTTTTT. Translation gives CASSPNSGRLGTGELFF. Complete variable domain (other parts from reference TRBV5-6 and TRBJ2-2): DAGVTQSPTHLIKTRGQQVTLRCSPKSGHDTVSWYQQALGQGPQFIFQYYEEEERQRGNFPDRFSGHQFPNYSSELNVNALLLGDSALYLCASSPNSGRLGTGELFFGEGSRLTVL.

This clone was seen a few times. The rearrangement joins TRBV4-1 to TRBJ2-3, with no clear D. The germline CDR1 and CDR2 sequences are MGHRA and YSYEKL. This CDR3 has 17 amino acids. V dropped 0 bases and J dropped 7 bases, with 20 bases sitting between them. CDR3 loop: CASSQDSNPRGPNTQYF. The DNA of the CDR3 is TGCGCCAGCAGCCAAGATTCCAACCCGCGCGGCCCAAATACGCAGTATTTT.